The next 10 T cell receptor beta chains were all read from a single sample in a study of CD8 T cells in ankylosing spondylitis. Each CDR3 protein is one row after TCRdb ran MiXCR on the 5' RACE reads. Among roughly 30,000 distinct CDR3 sequences listed, less than 40% were seen once. The sequenced sample was synovial fluid, either unsorted or a sorted T cell fraction (not recorded which). Receptors were obtained from a male donor with ankylosing spondylitis.

This clonotype was seen at least ten times. The chain joins TRBV14 to TRBJ1-2; possibly TRBD1 for D (5 bases). CDR1 is SGHDN and CDR2 is FVKESK in the germline V gene. The CDR3 contains 15 residues. V dropped 4 bases and J dropped 4 bases, with 16 bases sitting between them. The CDR3 loop reads CASSLTGGTGYGYTF. CDR3 sequence (DNA): TGTGCCAGCAGCCTCACGGGGGGAACGGGCTATGGCTACACCTTC.

The V gene is TRBV6-1, the J gene TRBJ2-7; D uncertain. This CDR3 comprises 14 residues. Germline CDR1 and CDR2: MNHNS and SASEGT. V was clipped by 3 bases and J by 2 bases, with 11 bases between them. CDR3 loop: CASSDVTSAYEQYF. DNA for the CDR3: TGTGCCAGCAGTGATGTTACCAGCGCCTACGAGCAGTACTTC.

There are many counts of this clonotype. This chain joins TRBV2 and TRBJ2-3; D unresolved. The germline V gene has CDR1 SNHLY and CDR2 FYNNEI. The V end lost 6 bases, the J end lost 6 bases, and 7 bases lay between the germline ends. This CDR3 comprises 11 residues. CDR3 loop: CASSTSDTQYF. In DNA form, the CDR3 reads TGTGCCAGCAGCACATCGGATACGCAGTATTTT.

The chain has TRBV14 and TRBJ2-1, with D possibly TRBD2 on 6 matching bases. In germline, CDR1 is SGHDN, CDR2 FVKESK. Trimming pared 4 bases from V and 0 bases from J, leaving 16 bases between. The CDR3 covers 17 residues. Here the CDR3 DNA reads TGTGCCAGCAGCCCCCCCCTGGGGGAGGACTCCTACAATGAGCAGTTCTTC. It is translated as CASSPPLGEDSYNEQFF.

This clonotype has at least ten counts. This chain uses TRBV6-1 with TRBJ2-3, with 8 bases matching TRBD1. The CDR3 covers 15 residues. Germline CDR1 MNHNS, CDR2 SASEGT. Trimming took 8 bases from V and 0 from J; bases not matched to a gene: 7. The CDR3 region has the DNA TGTGCCAGCCGGACAGGGACCTATAGCACAGATACGCAGTATTTT. Translation gives CASRTGTYSTDTQYF.

This clonotype has just a few counts. The chain carries TRBV12-3 or TRBV12-4 and TRBJ2-1, with D perhaps assigned TRBD1 or TRBD2 (5 bases each). V was trimmed by 3 bases and J by 3 bases, leaving 15 bases between them. The CDR3 runs 16 residues. This chain's CDR3 is CASSFPLGTGYNEQFF. The CDR3 region has the DNA TGTGCCAGCAGTTTCCCGCTAGGGACGGGCTACAATGAGCAGTTCTTC.

Only a few counts were recorded for this clonotype. V and J are TRBV27 and TRBJ1-2; D remains unclear. The V and J ends lost 7 bases and 5 bases respectively, with 14 bases between them. The CDR3 consists of 13 residues. Germline V gene data show CDR1 as MNHEY and CDR2 as SMNVEV (reference sequence). DNA for the CDR3: TGTGCCAGCACAATGGCAGGCTCTTATGGCTACACCTTC. Protein: CASTMAGSYGYTF.

The V and J genes are TRBV5-6 and TRBJ2-1, with a tentative D call TRBD2 (6 bases). V lost 1 base to trimming and J lost 6 bases, with 8 bases between them. The CDR3 consists of 13 residues. Germline V lookup: CDR1 SGHDT, CDR2 YYEEEE. In nucleotides, the CDR3 is TGTGCCAGCAGCTTGCGGCGGGGCAATGAGCAGTTCTTC. Translating gives CASSLRRGNEQFF.

This chain links TRBV29-1 with TRBJ1-4, with D possibly matching TRBD1 (5 bases). Trimming cost V 3 bases and J 6 bases, with 8 bases left between them. CDR3 length: 12 amino acids. Germline CDR1 and CDR2: SQVTM and ANQGSEA. This CDR3 reads CSVDGGDEKLFF. The CDR3 bases are TGCAGCGTTGATGGGGGTGATGAAAAACTGTTTTTT.

This clonotype was counted a single time. The CDR3, as DNA: TGTGCCAGCAGCTTTACCGACGAGCAGTACTTC. It yields the protein CASSFTDEQYF. The V gene is TRBV11-2, the J gene TRBJ2-7, with D uncertain. V was shortened by 3 bases and J by 5 bases, with 5 bases between the two germline ends. The CDR3 covers 11 residues. The V gene's germline CDR1 is SGHAT and CDR2 FQNNGV.